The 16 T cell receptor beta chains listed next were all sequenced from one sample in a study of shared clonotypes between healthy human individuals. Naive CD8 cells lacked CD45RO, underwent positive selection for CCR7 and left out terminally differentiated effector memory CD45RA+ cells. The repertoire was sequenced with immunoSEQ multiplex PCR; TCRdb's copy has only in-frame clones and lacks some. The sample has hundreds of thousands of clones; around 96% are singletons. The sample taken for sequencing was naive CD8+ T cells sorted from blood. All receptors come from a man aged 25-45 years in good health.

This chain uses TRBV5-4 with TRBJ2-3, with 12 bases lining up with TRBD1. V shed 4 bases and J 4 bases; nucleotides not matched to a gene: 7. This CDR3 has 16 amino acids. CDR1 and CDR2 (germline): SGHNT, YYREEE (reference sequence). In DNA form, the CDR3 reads TGTGCCAGCAGCGGCCCGGGACAGGGGGCATCAGATACGCAGTATTTT. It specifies CASSGPGQGASDTQYF.

CDR3 loop: CATSRAEGGRATDTQYF. For the CDR3, the DNA is TGTGCCACCAGCAGAGCGGAGGGCGGGAGGGCAACAGATACGCAGTATTTT. The J gene is TRBJ2-3, the V gene TRBV15, with 9 bases that match TRBD2. V shed 1 base, J shed 3 bases, and the junction held 8 bases outside the gene matches. This CDR3 has 17 amino acids. Germline V lookup: CDR1 LNHNV, CDR2 YYDKDF (reference sequence).

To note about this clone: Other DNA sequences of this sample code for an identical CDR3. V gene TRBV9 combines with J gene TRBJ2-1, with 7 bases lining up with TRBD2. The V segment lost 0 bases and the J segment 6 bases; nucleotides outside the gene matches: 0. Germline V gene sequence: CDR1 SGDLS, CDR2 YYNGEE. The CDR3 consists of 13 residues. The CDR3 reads CASSVGGGNEQFF. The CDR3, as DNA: TGTGCCAGCAGCGTAGGCGGGGGCAATGAGCAGTTCTTC. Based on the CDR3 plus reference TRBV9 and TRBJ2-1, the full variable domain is DSGVTQTPKHLITATGQRVTLRCSPRSGDLSVYWYQQSLDQGLQFLIQYYNGEERAKGNILERFSAQQFPDLHSELNLSSLELGDSALYFCASSVGGGNEQFFGPGTRLTVL.

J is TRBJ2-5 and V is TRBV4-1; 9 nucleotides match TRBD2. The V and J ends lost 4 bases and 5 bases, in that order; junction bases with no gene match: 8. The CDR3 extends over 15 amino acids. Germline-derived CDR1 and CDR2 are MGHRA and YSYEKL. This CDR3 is CASSRLKREDETQYF. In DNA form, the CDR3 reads TGCGCCAGCAGCCGACTAAAGCGGGAGGATGAGACCCAGTACTTC.

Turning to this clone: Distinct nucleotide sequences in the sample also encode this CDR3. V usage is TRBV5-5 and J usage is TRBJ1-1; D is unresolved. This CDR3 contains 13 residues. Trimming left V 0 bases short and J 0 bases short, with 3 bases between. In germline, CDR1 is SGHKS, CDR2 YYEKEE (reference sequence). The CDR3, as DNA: TGTGCCAGCAGCTTGGGATTGAACACTGAAGCTTTCTTT. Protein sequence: CASSLGLNTEAFF.

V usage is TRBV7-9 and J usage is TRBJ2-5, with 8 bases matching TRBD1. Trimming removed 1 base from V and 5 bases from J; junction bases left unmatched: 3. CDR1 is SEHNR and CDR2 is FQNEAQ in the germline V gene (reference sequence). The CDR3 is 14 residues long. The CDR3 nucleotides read TGTGCCAGCAGCTTAGGGACAGGGCCGGAGACCCAGTACTTC. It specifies CASSLGTGPETQYF.

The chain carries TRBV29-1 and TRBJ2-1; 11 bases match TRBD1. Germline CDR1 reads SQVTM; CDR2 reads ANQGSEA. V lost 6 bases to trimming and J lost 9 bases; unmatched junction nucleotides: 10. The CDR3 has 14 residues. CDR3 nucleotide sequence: TGCAGCGTGAGTGGGACAGGGGGAAATTCTGAGCAGTTCTTC. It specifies CSVSGTGGNSEQFF.

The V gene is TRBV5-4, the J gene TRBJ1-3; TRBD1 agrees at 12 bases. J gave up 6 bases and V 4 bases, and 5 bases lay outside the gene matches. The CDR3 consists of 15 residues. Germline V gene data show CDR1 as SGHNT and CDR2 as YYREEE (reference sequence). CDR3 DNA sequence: TGTGCCAGCAGCGATGGGACAGGGGGCTTAAACACCATATATTTT. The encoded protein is CASSDGTGGLNTIYF.

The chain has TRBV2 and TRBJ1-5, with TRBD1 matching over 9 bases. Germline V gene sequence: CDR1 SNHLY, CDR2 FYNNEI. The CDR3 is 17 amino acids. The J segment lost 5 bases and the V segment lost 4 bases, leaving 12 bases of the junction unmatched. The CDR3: CASSVDEGQGRYQPQHF. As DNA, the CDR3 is TGTGCCAGCAGTGTGGACGAGGGACAGGGAAGATATCAGCCCCAGCATTTT.

As DNA, the CDR3 is TGTGCCAGCAGCATAGGAGACCCCGGGACGCAGTATTTT. Protein sequence: CASSIGDPGTQYF. The J gene is TRBJ2-3, the V gene TRBV9, with no clear D. The CDR3 totals 13 residues. Germline assignment: CDR1 SGDLS and CDR2 YYNGEE. Trimming removed 4 bases at V and 9 bases at J, with 15 bases between.

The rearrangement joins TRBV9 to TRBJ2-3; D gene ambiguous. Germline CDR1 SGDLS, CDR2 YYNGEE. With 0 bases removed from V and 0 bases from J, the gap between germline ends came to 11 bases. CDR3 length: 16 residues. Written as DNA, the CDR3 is TGTGCCAGCAGCGTAGACGGTCTTACTAGCACAGATACGCAGTATTTT. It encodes CASSVDGLTSTDTQYF.

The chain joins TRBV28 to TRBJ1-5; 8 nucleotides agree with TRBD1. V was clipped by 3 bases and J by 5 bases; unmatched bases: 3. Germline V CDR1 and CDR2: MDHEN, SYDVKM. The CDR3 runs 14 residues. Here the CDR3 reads CASSLGQDHQPQHF. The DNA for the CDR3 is TGTGCCAGCAGTTTGGGACAGGACCATCAGCCCCAGCATTTT.

For the CDR3, the DNA is TGTGCCAGTCAGGGGGAGAATTATGGCTACACCTTC. As protein: CASQGENYGYTF. This chain uses TRBV6-1 with TRBJ1-2; 7 bases line up with TRBD1. The germline V gene has CDR1 MNHNS and CDR2 SASEGT. This CDR3 comprises 12 residues. V lost 9 bases and J lost 5; bases outside the gene matches: 6.

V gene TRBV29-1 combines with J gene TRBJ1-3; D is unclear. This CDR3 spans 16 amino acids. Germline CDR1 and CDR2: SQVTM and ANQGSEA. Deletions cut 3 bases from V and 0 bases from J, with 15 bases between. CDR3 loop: CSVDGVAGPSGNTIYF. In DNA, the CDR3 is TGCAGCGTTGATGGGGTGGCCGGTCCCTCTGGAAACACCATATATTTT.

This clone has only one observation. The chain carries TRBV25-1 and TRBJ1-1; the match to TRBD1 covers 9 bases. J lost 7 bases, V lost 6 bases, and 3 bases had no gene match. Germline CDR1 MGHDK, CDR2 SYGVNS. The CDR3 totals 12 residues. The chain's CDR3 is CASSPTGGEAFF. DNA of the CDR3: TGTGCCAGCAGCCCGACAGGGGGTGAAGCTTTCTTT.

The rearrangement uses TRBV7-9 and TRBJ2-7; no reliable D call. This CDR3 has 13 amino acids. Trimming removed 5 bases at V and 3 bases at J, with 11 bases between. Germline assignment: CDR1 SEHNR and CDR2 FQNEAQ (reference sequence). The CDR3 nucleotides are TGTGCCAGCAGCCCCTTGGACGGCTACGAGCAGTACTTC. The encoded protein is CASSPLDGYEQYF.